This T cell receptor beta chain was identified during a study of T cell repertoires in ileal Crohn's disease. Germline V gives CDR1 SGHNT, CDR2 YYREEE (reference sequence). Trimming took off 4 bases at V and 0 bases at J, with 11 bases between the two ends. This CDR3 has 15 residues. Clones were read by immunoSEQ multiplex PCR, and TCRdb kept only the in-frame ones, dropping some. Counted here are about 14,000 clones, around 84% occurring once; the ten biggest clones make up roughly 4.5%. This receptor was obtained from an adult with Crohn's disease. This chain uses TRBV5-4 with TRBJ2-1; a possible D gene is TRBD1 (6 bases). Sequencing input: ileal tissue. CDR3 sequence (DNA): TGTGCCAGCAGCCCCGGGACAAACTCCTACAATGAGCAGTTCTTC. This encodes CASSPGTNSYNEQFF.